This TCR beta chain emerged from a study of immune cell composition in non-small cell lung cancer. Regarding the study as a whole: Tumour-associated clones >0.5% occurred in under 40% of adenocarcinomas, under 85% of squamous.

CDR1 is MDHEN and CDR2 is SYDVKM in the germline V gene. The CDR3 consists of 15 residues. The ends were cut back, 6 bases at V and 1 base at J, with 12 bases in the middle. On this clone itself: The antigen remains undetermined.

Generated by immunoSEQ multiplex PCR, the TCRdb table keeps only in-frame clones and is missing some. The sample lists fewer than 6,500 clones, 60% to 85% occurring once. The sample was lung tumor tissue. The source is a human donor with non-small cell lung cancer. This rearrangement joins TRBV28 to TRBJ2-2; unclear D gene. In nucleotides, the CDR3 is TGTGCCAGCAGGCCTACAGATATGAACACCGGGGAGCTGTTTTTT. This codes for CASRPTDMNTGELFF.